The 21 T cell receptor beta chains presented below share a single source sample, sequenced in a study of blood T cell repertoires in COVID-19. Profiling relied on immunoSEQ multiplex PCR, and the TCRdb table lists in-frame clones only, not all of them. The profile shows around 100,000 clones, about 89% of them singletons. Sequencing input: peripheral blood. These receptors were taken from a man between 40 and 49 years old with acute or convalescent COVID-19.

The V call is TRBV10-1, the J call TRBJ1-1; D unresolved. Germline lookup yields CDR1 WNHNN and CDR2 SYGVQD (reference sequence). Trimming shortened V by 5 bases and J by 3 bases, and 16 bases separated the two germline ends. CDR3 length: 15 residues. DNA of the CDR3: TGCGCCAGCAGTTGTAGCGGCAGGTCCTACACTGAAGCTTTCTTT. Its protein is CASSCSGRSYTEAFF.

The CDR3 DNA sequence: TGTGCCAGCAGCTTATTACGAGCGGGGAACACCGGGGAGCTGTTTTTT. Protein product: CASSLLRAGNTGELFF. This chain uses TRBV11-1 with TRBJ2-2, with a tentative D call TRBD2 (6 bases). The V gene's germline CDR1 is SGHAT and CDR2 FQDESV (reference sequence). This CDR3 contains 16 residues. The V gene lost 2 bases and the J gene lost 1 base, with 11 bases spanning the gap.

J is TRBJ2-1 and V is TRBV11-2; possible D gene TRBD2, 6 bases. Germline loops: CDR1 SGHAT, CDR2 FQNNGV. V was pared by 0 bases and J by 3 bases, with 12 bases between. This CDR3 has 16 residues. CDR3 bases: TGTGCCAGCAGCTTAGAGTGGGGGGTCGTCTACAATGAGCAGTTCTTC. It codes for CASSLEWGVVYNEQFF.

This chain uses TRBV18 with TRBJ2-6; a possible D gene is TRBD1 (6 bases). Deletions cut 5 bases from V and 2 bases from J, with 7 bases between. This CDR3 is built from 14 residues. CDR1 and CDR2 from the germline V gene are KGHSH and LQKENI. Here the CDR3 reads CASSKGAGANVLTF. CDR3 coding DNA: TGTGCCAGCTCAAAGGGGGCTGGGGCCAACGTCCTGACTTTC.

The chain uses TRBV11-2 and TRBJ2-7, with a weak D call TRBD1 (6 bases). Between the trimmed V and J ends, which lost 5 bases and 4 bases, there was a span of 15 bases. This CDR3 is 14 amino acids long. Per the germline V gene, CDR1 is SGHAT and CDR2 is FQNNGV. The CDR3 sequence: CASSPDRVRYEQYF. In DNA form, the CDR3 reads TGTGCCAGCAGCCCGGACAGAGTAAGGTACGAGCAGTACTTC.

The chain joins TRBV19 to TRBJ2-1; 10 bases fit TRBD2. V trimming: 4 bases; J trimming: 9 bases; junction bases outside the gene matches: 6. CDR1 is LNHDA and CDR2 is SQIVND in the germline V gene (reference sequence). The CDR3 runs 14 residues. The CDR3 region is CASSTGLAIGEQFF. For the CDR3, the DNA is TGTGCCAGTAGTACGGGACTAGCGATCGGTGAGCAGTTCTTC. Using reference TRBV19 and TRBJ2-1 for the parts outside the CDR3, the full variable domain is DGGITQSPKYLFRKEGQNVTLSCEQNLNHDAMYWYRQDPGQGLRLIYYSQIVNDFQKGDIAEGYSVSREKKESFPLTVTSAQKNPTAFYLCASSTGLAIGEQFFGPGTRLTVL.

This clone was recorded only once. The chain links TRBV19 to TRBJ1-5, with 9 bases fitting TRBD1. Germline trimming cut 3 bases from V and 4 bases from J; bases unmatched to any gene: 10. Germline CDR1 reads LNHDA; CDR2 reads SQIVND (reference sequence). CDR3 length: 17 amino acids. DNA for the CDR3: TGTGCCAGTAGTATCCGGAGGGGGGGACAGGGAAATCAGCCCCAGCATTTT. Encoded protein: CASSIRRGGQGNQPQHF.

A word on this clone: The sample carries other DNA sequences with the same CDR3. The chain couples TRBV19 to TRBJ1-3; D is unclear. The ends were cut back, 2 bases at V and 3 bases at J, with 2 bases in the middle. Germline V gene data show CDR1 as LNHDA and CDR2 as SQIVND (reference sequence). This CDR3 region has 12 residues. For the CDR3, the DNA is TGTGCCAGTAGTATACGTGGAAACACCATATATTTT. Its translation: CASSIRGNTIYF.

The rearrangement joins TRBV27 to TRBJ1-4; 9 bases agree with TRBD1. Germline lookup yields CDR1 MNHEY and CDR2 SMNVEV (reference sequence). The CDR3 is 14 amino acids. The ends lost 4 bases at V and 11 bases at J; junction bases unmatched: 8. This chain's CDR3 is CASSYGTGPSKLFF. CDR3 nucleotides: TGTGCCAGCAGTTATGGGACAGGGCCATCGAAACTGTTTTTT.

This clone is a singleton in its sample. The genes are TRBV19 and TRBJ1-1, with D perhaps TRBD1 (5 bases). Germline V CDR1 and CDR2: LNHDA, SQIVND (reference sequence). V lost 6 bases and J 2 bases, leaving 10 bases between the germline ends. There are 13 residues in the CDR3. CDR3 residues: CASSRTSNTEAFF. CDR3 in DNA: TGTGCCAGTAGCCGGACAAGCAACACTGAAGCTTTCTTT.

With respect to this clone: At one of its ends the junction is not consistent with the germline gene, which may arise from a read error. CDR3 in amino acids: CAGSPRSSGGAKNIQYF. The CDR3 coding sequence is TGTGCCGGCAGCCCCCGATCTAGCGGAGGAGCCAAAAACATTCAGTACTTC. The genes are TRBV3-1 (or the pseudogene TRBV3-2) and TRBJ2-4, with 7 bases matching TRBD2. The CDR3 has 17 residues. Per germline, CDR1 LGHDT and CDR2 YNNKEL (reference sequence).

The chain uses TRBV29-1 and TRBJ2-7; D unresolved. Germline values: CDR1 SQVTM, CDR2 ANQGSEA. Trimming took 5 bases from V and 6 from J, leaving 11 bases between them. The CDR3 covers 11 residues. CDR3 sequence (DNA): TGCAGCGTTTCGCTAAGTGGCGAGCAGTACTTC. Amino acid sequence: CSVSLSGEQYF.

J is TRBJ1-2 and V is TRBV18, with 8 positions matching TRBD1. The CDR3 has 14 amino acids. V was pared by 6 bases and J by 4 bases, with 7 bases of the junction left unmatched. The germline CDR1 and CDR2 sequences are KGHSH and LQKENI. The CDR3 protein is CASSGQAFSYGYTF. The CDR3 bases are TGTGCCAGCTCGGGACAGGCTTTTAGCTATGGCTACACCTTC.

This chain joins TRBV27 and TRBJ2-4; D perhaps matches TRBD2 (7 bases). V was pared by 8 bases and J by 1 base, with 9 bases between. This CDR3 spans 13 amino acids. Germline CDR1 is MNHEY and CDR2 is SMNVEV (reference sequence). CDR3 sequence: CASGGAAKNIQYF. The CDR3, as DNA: TGTGCCAGCGGGGGGGCTGCCAAAAACATTCAGTACTTC.

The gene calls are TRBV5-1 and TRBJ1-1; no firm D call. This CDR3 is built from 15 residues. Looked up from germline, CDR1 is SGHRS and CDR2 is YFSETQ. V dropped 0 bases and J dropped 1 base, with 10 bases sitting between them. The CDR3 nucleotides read TGCGCCAGCAGCTTGGAAGAGGGCCGGAACACTGAAGCTTTCTTT. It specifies CASSLEEGRNTEAFF.

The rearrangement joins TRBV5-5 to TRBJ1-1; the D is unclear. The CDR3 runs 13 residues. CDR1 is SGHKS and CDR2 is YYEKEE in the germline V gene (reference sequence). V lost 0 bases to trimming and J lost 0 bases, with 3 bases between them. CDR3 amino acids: CASSLVVNTEAFF. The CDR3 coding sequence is TGTGCCAGCAGCTTGGTAGTGAACACTGAAGCTTTCTTT.

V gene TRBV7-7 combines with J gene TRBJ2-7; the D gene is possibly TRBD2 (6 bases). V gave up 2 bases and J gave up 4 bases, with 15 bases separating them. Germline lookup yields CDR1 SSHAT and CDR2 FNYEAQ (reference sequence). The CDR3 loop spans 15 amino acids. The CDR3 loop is CASSLSPGEGYEQYF. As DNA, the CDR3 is TGTGCCAGCAGCTTAAGCCCGGGAGAGGGGTACGAGCAGTACTTC.

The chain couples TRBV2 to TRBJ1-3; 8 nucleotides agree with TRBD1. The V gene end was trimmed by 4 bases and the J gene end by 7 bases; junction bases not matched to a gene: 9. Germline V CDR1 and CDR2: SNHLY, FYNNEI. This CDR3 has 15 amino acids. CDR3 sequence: CASSVTGGVRNTIYF. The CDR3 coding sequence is TGTGCCAGCAGTGTCACAGGGGGAGTAAGGAACACCATATATTTT.

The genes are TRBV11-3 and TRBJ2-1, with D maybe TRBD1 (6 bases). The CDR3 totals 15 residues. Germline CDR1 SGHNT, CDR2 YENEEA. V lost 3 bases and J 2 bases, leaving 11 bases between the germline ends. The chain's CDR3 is CASSFRQVTYNEQFF. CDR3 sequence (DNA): TGTGCCAGCAGCTTCCGACAGGTCACCTACAATGAGCAGTTCTTC. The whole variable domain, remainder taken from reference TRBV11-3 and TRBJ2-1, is EAGVVQSPRYKIIEKKQPVAFWCNPISGHNTLYWYLQNLGQGPELLIRYENEEAVDDSQLPKDRFSAERLKGVDSTLKIQPAELGDSAVYLCASSFRQVTYNEQFFGPGTRLTVL.

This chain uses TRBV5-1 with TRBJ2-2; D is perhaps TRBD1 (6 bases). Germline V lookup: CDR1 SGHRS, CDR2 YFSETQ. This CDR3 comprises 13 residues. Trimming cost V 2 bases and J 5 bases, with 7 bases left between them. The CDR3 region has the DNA TGCGCCAGCAGCTTACAGGGTACCGGGGAGCTGTTTTTT. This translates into CASSLQGTGELFF.

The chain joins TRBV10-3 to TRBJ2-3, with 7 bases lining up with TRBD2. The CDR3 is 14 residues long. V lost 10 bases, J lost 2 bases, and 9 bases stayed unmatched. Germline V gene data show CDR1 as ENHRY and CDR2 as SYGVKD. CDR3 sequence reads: CASSDGGNTDTQYF. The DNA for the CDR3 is TGTGCCAGCTCCGACGGGGGGAACACAGATACGCAGTATTTT.